Sequencing of this TCR beta chain was carried out in a study of long-term antiretroviral therapy in people with HIV. The authors ran the immunoSEQ assay, v3.0, at survey level. TCRdb keeps only in-frame clones here, not all; method: immunoSEQ multiplex PCR. The data show about 22,000 clones, more than 80% seen once. Every donor contributed at least one pre-ART and at least two post-ART PBMC samples. Ahead of DNA extraction, samples held roughly 0.85-11 million cryopreserved PBMC each. Findings of the study overall: Gathering of blood took place between about 2003 and 2017, possibly under older ART regimens. The range of CDR3 lengths in HIV repertoires proved narrower than that found in controls.

About this clone: Antigen unknown.

The CDR3 is 11 amino acids. V was cut by 7 bases and J by 5 bases, with 11 bases left in between. Germline V CDR1 and CDR2: SQVTM, ANQGSEA. This chain joins TRBV29-1 and TRBJ1-1; weak D call: TRBD1 (5 bases). This sequence was found in a man younger than 45 with HIV. Material: unsorted PBMCs, obtained 5.9 years after starting antiretroviral therapy. CDR3 loop: CSATRGTEAFF. Written as DNA, the CDR3 is TGCAGCGCCACTCGGGGGACTGAAGCTTTCTTT.